This T cell receptor beta chain was sequenced for a study of tumor-infiltrating lymphocytes in oesophageal squamous cell carcinoma. TCRdb reanalysed the PCR reads using MiXCR and keeps one entry per CDR3 protein. The sample shows 15,000 to 25,000 distinct CDR3 sequences, approximately 39% of them seen only once. In its sample, this clonotype ranks as medium-sized (0.01 to 0.1%). This CDR3 contains 17 residues. Germline CDR1 and CDR2: MDHEN and SYDVKM. The junction had 11 bases not matched to a gene; V was cut back by 4 bases and J by 7 bases. The chain combines TRBV28 with TRBJ2-1; 12 nucleotides match TRBD2. The TCR originated in a male donor with esophageal squamous cell carcinoma. Sequenced material: normal esophageal tissue next to the tumor. For the CDR3, the DNA is TGTGCCAGCAGTTCAACTAGCGGGAGGACTTCTTCGAATGAGCAGTTCTTC. Encoded protein: CASSSTSGRTSSNEQFF.